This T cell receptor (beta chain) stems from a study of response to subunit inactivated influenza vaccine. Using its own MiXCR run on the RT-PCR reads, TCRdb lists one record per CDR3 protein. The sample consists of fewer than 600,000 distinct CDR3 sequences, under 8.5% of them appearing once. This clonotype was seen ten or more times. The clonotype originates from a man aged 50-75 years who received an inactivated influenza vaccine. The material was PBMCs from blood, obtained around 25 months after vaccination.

The CDR3 nucleotides read TGTGCCAGCAGCCGGGAGGGCCCTTACGAGCAGTACTTC. Its translation: CASSREGPYEQYF. V gene TRBV12-3 or TRBV12-4 combines with J gene TRBJ2-7, with 8 bases fitting TRBD2. With 6 bases clipped from V and 4 bases from J, the junction kept 5 bases outside the gene matches. This CDR3 is built from 13 residues.